Below, 27 T cell receptor beta chains from the same sample are listed, as sequenced in a study of T cells after yellow fever vaccination. TCRdb analysed the 5' RACE reads with MiXCR anew, one entry per CDR3 protein. The table includes a few hundred thousand distinct CDR3 sequences, 3.5% to 4.5% detected once. Here the sequenced sample was PBMCs, taken 5 days after the yellow fever booster vaccination. These receptors originate from a man between 18 and 29 years old who received the YFV17D yellow fever vaccine.

The genes are TRBV20-1 and TRBJ2-1; 7 bases line up with TRBD2. This CDR3 is 13 amino acids long. Unmatched junction bases numbered 7, after V lost 3 bases and J lost 8 bases. The germline V gene encodes CDR1 DFQATT and CDR2 SNEGSKA (reference sequence). This chain's CDR3 is CSASVGLSDEQFF. DNA for the CDR3: TGCAGTGCTAGCGTGGGACTAAGCGATGAGCAGTTCTTC.

This clonotype occurred a few times. This chain uses TRBV2 with TRBJ1-5; D is uncertain. The germline V gene has CDR1 SNHLY and CDR2 FYNNEI. Trimming took 7 bases from V and 1 from J, leaving 17 bases between them. The CDR3 loop spans 16 amino acids. The DNA for the CDR3 is TGTGCCAGCAAAAGAGGGAGAAAGAGAAGCAATCAGCCCCAGCATTTT. This translates into CASKRGRKRSNQPQHF.

The sample holds a few counts of this clonotype. Written as DNA, the CDR3 is TGCAGCGTTGGAGAGGGGGGGTTTGGCGCTTTCTTT. The encoded protein is CSVGEGGFGAFF. The chain links TRBV29-1 to TRBJ1-1; possible D gene TRBD1, 6 bases. The germline V gene has CDR1 SQVTM and CDR2 ANQGSEA. V was shortened by 4 bases and J by 11 bases, with 17 bases between the two germline ends. This CDR3 contains 12 residues.

This clonotype appeared a few times. The chain links TRBV7-9 to TRBJ2-3; a possible D gene is TRBD1 (5 bases). The germline V gene encodes CDR1 SEHNR and CDR2 FQNEAQ (reference sequence). V was cut by 5 bases and J by 0 bases, with 18 bases left in between. The CDR3 has 17 amino acids. CDR3 bases: TGTGCCAGCAGCGGGGCTTTCGCAGGGCTTAGCACAGATACGCAGTATTTT. It codes for CASSGAFAGLSTDTQYF. Drawing the rest from reference TRBV7-9 and TRBJ2-3, the complete variable domain is DTGVSQNPRHKITKRGQNVTFRCDPISEHNRLYWYRQTLGQGPEFLTYFQNEAQLEKSRLLSDRFSAERPKGSFSTLEIQRTEQGDSAMYLCASSGAFAGLSTDTQYFGPGTRLTVL.

This clonotype was observed at least ten times. The rearrangement links TRBV7-2 to TRBJ2-1; 15 bases are a match to TRBD2. Per the germline V gene, CDR1 is SGHTA and CDR2 is FQGNSA. The CDR3 totals 17 residues. The J segment lost 2 bases and the V segment lost 4 bases, leaving 3 bases of the junction unmatched. As DNA, the CDR3 is TGTGCCAGCAGCTCCAGGACTAGCGGGGGGGCCTACAATGAGCAGTTCTTC. Its translation is CASSSRTSGGAYNEQFF.

This clonotype came up many times. This chain links TRBV12-3 or TRBV12-4 with TRBJ2-5; D gene ambiguous. V lost 2 bases and J lost 4, with 20 bases in between. The CDR3 totals 17 residues. CDR3 coding DNA: TGTGCCAGCAGTTTAAAGGTTCGTGAAGGGCCTGGAGAGACCCAGTACTTC. Its translation: CASSLKVREGPGETQYF.

The gene calls are TRBV18 and TRBJ2-1; D is possibly TRBD2 (6 bases). V gave up 6 bases and J gave up 9 bases, with 18 bases separating them. Per germline, CDR1 KGHSH and CDR2 LQKENI. This CDR3 contains 14 residues. CDR3 nucleotide sequence: TGTGCCAGCTCCCCTACTACCACGGAGGGTGAGCAGTTCTTC. Protein product: CASSPTTTEGEQFF.

The chain carries TRBV2 and TRBJ2-1; D possibly corresponds to TRBD2 (7 bases). Germline assignment: CDR1 SNHLY and CDR2 FYNNEI. CDR3 length: 14 residues. Trimming shortened V by 6 bases and J by 6 bases, and 15 bases separated the two germline ends. As DNA, the CDR3 is TGTGCCAGCAGGTTTGTGGCGGGGGCCAATGAGCAGTTCTTC. Protein: CASRFVAGANEQFF.

This clonotype turned up a few times. The V gene is TRBV10-3, the J gene TRBJ1-2, with D possibly TRBD1 on 5 matching bases. CDR1 is ENHRY and CDR2 is SYGVKD in the germline V gene. This CDR3 is 14 amino acids long. V gave up 2 bases and J gave up 8 bases, with 15 bases separating them. CDR3 sequence reads: CAISEKGGVGGYTF. In DNA, the CDR3 is TGTGCCATCAGTGAGAAGGGAGGGGTCGGAGGCTACACCTTC.

This clonotype was counted ten times or more. This rearrangement joins TRBV25-1 to TRBJ2-7; D is uncertain. The CDR3 contains 13 residues. Germline CDR1 reads MGHDK; CDR2 reads SYGVNS. Between the trimmed V and J ends, which lost 3 bases and 6 bases, there was a span of 12 bases. In DNA, the CDR3 is TGTGCCAGCAGTGACTTTCGGGCTGGCGAGCAGTACTTC. Protein sequence: CASSDFRAGEQYF.

This clonotype has ten or more counts. This chain's CDR3 is CASSIGSSSYNEQFF. In DNA form, the CDR3 reads TGTGCCAGCAGCATCGGGAGCAGCTCCTACAATGAGCAGTTCTTC. The rearrangement uses TRBV7-3 and TRBJ2-1, with D possibly being TRBD2 (6 bases). Germline CDR1 SGHTA, CDR2 FQGTGA. The CDR3 runs to 15 residues. V was cut by 5 bases and J by 0 bases, with 11 bases left in between.

The CDR3 region is CASSLNGRTGLSYEQYF. Written as DNA, the CDR3 is TGTGCCAGCAGCCTCAATGGACGGACAGGTCTCTCCTACGAGCAGTACTTC. This chain uses TRBV3-1 with TRBJ2-7; 7 positions match TRBD1. The length of the CDR3 is 17 residues. V was pared by 4 bases and J by 0 bases, with 12 bases of the junction left unmatched. CDR1 LGHDT and CDR2 YNNKEL come from the germline V gene (reference sequence).

This clonotype was seen more than once but under ten times. The genes are TRBV5-6 and TRBJ1-4; TRBD1 might be the D (5 bases). The germline V gene has CDR1 SGHDT and CDR2 YYEEEE. Trimming pared 4 bases from V and 4 bases from J, leaving 11 bases between. The CDR3 has 14 amino acids. CDR3 in DNA: TGTGCCAGCAGCGGGTGGGGCGGTAATGAAAAACTGTTTTTT. It yields the protein CASSGWGGNEKLFF.

This clonotype was counted a few times. The CDR3 loop reads CASSGEPNQPQHF. CDR3 in DNA: TGTGCCAGCAGCGGGGAACCGAATCAGCCCCAGCATTTT. The V gene is TRBV7-3, the J gene TRBJ1-5; no clear D. Germline lookup yields CDR1 SGHTA and CDR2 FQGTGA. V gave up 5 bases and J gave up 4 bases, with 9 bases separating them. This CDR3 spans 13 amino acids.

This clonotype was seen only a few times. The chain recombines TRBV21-1 with TRBJ1-2. TRBV21-1 is assigned pseudogene status. CDR3 length: 16 amino acids. The CDR3 region has the DNA TGTGCCAGTAGCAGGTCGGGCCCGCCAGGGCTTTATGGCTACACCTTC. Translation: CASSRSGPPGLYGYTF.

There are many counts of this clonotype. The rearrangement links TRBV29-1 to TRBJ2-7, with D possibly being TRBD1 (6 bases). Trimming cost V 6 bases and J 3 bases, with 18 bases left between them. This CDR3 comprises 14 residues. Per the germline V gene, CDR1 is SQVTM and CDR2 is ANQGSEA. CDR3 sequence: CSVGPQGPDYEQYF. The CDR3 region has the DNA TGCAGCGTCGGCCCACAGGGTCCCGACTACGAGCAGTACTTC.

Ten or more counts support this clonotype. The gene calls are TRBV7-2 and TRBJ2-5, with TRBD2 matching over 8 bases. Unmatched junction bases numbered 12, after V lost 5 bases and J lost 1 base. Germline loops: CDR1 SGHTA, CDR2 FQGNSA. CDR3 size: 17 residues. In nucleotides, the CDR3 is TGTGCCAGCAGCCGTGAGGCAGCGGGGGAACCCCAAGAGACCCAGTACTTC. This codes for CASSREAAGEPQETQYF.

This clonotype has ten or more counts. The chain uses TRBV5-1 and TRBJ2-1; no definite D call. The ends were cut back, 0 bases at V and 5 bases at J, with 9 bases in the middle. In germline, CDR1 is SGHRS, CDR2 YFSETQ. This CDR3 has 14 residues. The CDR3 loop is CASSLGRINNEQFF. The CDR3 DNA follows: TGCGCCAGCAGCTTGGGGCGGATAAACAATGAGCAGTTCTTC.

This clonotype has more than one count but fewer than ten. The chain carries TRBV7-8 and TRBJ2-7; 10 bases fit TRBD2. Trimming at V came to 2 bases and at J to 7 bases, leaving 8 bases not matched to a gene. The CDR3 runs to 15 residues. Germline-derived CDR1 and CDR2 are SGHVS and FQNEAQ. DNA for the CDR3: TGTGCCAGCAGCTTAACTAGCGGGGATCCCAGGGAGCAGTACTTC. Amino acids: CASSLTSGDPREQYF.

As to this clonotype: Just one base apart from a much larger clone, this may be a read error. The chain links TRBV7-2 to TRBJ1-2; D is perhaps TRBD1 (6 bases). Trimming pared 6 bases from V and 7 bases from J, leaving 24 bases between. There are 16 residues in the CDR3. Germline CDR1 is SGHTA and CDR2 is FQGNSA. The CDR3 loop is CASRLLPGEARGGYTF. The CDR3 region has the DNA TGTGCCAGCAGATTACTACCGGGAGAAGCCAGGGGTGGCTACACCTTC.

The table lists this clonotype with many counts. The chain recombines TRBV12-3 or TRBV12-4 with TRBJ2-1; D is undetermined. The V gene lost 2 bases and the J gene lost 6 bases, with 5 bases spanning the gap. The CDR3 length is 12 residues. The CDR3, as DNA: TGTGCCAGCAGTTTAAATGGCAATGAGCAGTTCTTC. It codes for CASSLNGNEQFF.

V gene TRBV7-9 combines with J gene TRBJ2-7; D could derive from TRBD1 or TRBD2 (6 bases each). The CDR3 runs to 17 residues. Deletions cut 5 bases from V and 3 bases from J, with 23 bases between. Germline CDR1 and CDR2: SEHNR and FQNEAQ (reference sequence). CDR3 residues: CASSPFRGLANSYEQYF. CDR3 DNA sequence: TGTGCCAGCAGCCCTTTCCGGGGGCTAGCTAACAGCTACGAGCAGTACTTC.

The rearrangement links TRBV13 to TRBJ1-1, with D hard to call. The ends were cut back, 1 base at V and 1 base at J, with 16 bases in the middle. The CDR3 totals 17 residues. Germline V gene lookup returns CDR1 PRHDT and CDR2 FYEKMQ (reference sequence). This chain's CDR3 is CASSLEGPFLKNTEAFF. The CDR3 nucleotides are TGTGCCAGCAGCTTAGAAGGACCTTTCCTCAAGAACACTGAAGCTTTCTTT. The whole variable domain, remainder taken from reference TRBV13 and TRBJ1-1, is AAGVIQSPRHLIKEKRETATLKCYPIPRHDTVYWYQQGPGQDPQFLISFYEKMQSDKGSIPDRFSAQQFSDYHSELNMSSLELGDSALYFCASSLEGPFLKNTEAFFGQGTRLTVV.

This clonotype appeared a few times. The CDR3 reads CASRLGGYTDTQYF. The DNA of the CDR3 is TGTGCCAGCAGATTGGGGGGATACACAGATACGCAGTATTTT. The chain carries TRBV7-2 and TRBJ2-3; D may be TRBD2 (6 bases). The CDR3 has 14 residues. V was clipped by 6 bases and J by 2 bases, with 12 bases between them. The germline CDR1 and CDR2 sequences are SGHTA and FQGNSA.

This clonotype was found many times. The chain uses TRBV29-1 and TRBJ2-3; 8 positions agree with TRBD1. The CDR3 has 13 amino acids. With 6 bases clipped from V and 2 bases from J, the junction kept 4 bases outside the gene matches. The germline gives CDR1 SQVTM, CDR2 ANQGSEA. CDR3 protein: CSVGDRPTDTQYF. CDR3 nucleotides: TGCAGCGTGGGGGACAGGCCCACAGATACGCAGTATTTT.

This clonotype showed up many times. The chain combines TRBV7-9 with TRBJ2-5; TRBD2 might be the D (5 bases). The CDR3 totals 14 residues. Trimming removed 1 base at V and 4 bases at J, with 10 bases between. The germline CDR1 and CDR2 sequences are SEHNR and FQNEAQ (reference sequence). DNA for the CDR3: TGTGCCAGCAGCTTAGAGGAGCGGAGAGAGACCCAGTACTTC. Encoded protein: CASSLEERRETQYF.

This clonotype was observed many times. The V and J genes are TRBV6-5 and TRBJ1-3, with a possible D match to TRBD1 (5 bases). This CDR3 has 15 amino acids. Trimming shortened V by 5 bases and J by 1 base, and 12 bases separated the two germline ends. Germline CDR1 reads MNHEY; CDR2 reads SVGAGI. Here the CDR3 reads CASSIGGISGNTIYF. The CDR3 nucleotides read TGTGCCAGCAGTATCGGGGGAATATCTGGAAACACCATATATTTT.